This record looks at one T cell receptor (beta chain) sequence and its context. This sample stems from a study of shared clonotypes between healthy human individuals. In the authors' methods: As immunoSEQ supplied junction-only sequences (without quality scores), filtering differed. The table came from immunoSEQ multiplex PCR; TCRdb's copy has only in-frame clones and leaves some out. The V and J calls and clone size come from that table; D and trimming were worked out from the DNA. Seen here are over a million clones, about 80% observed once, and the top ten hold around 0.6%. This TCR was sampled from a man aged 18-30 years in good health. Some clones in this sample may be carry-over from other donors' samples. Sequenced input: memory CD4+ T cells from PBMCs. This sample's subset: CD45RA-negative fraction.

This chain's CDR3 is CASSIRTGGPSIQYF. CDR3 sequence (DNA): TGTGCCAGCAGTATACGGACAGGGGGCCCGAGCATCCAGTACTTC. This chain uses TRBV28 with TRBJ2-5; TRBD1 matches 11 bases. The germline CDR1 and CDR2 sequences are MDHEN and SYDVKM. V was clipped by 5 bases and J by 10 bases; unmatched bases: 12. CDR3 length: 15 residues.